The rows below give T cell receptor beta chains drawn from one sample of a study of T-cell reconstitution after alpha-beta-depleted transplantation in children. TCRdb recomputed calls from the PCR reads with MiXCR, one row per CDR3 protein. The profile shows about 340,000 distinct CDR3 sequences, 9% to 12% of them singletons. Sequenced here: PBMCs from the stem cell graft donor, sampled from the stem cell graft. The receptors shown here come from a human donor who donated a stem cell graft to a child with acute lymphoblastic leukemia. Each CDR3 is given with its conserved first and last residue. Each record gives: D gene, clone size, CDR3 length, J gene, V gene, CDR3 DNA, CDR3 protein. A D gene is named only where the DNA matches it firmly. Only part of the rows carry a size: once, few, many, or a class if the clone is expanded.

NA | few | 13 | TRBJ1-1 | TRBV7-9 | TGTGTCGTTTCGTTCGGGAGGGTTACTGAAGCTTTCTTT | CVVSFGRVTEAFF
TRBD2 | few | 14 | TRBJ2-2 | TRBV20-1 | TGCAGTGCTAGACGGAGCGGGAGGTTCGGGGAGCTGTTTTTT | CSARRSGRFGELFF
NA | many | 16 | TRBJ1-1 | TRBV27 | TGTGCCAGCAGTTCCGCTCTCGACCGCATGAACACTGAAGCTTTCTTT | CASSSALDRMNTEAFF
NA | many | 15 | TRBJ2-3 | TRBV4-2 | TGTGCCAGCAGCCAAAGTACGGGAGCCCCAGATACGCAGTATTTT | CASSQSTGAPDTQYF
NA | NA | 12 | TRBJ2-3 | TRBV27 | TGTGCCAGCCTCGATGAGGAAGATACGCAGTATTTT | CASLDEEDTQYF
NA | NA | 15 | TRBJ1-2 | TRBV7-9 | TGTGCCAGCAGCACACGGGACGCTCCCAGGGATGGCTACACCTTC | CASSTRDAPRDGYTF
NA | NA | 16 | TRBJ1-3 | TRBV5-1 | TGCGCCAGCAGCTTGGAGGGGGGCTCCTCTGGAAACACCATATATTTT | CASSLEGGSSGNTIYF
NA | many | 15 | TRBJ1-4 | TRBV2 | TGTGCCAGCAGTGAAGCGACAGCGGGAGGTGAAAAACTGTTTTTT | CASSEATAGGEKLFF
TRBD1 | few | 13 | TRBJ1-1 | TRBV29-1 | TGCAGCGTCTTGGGACAGATGAACACTGAAGCTTTCTTT | CSVLGQMNTEAFF
TRBD2 | NA | 18 | TRBJ2-7 | TRBV12-3/TRBV12-4 | TGTGCCAGCAGTTTCCACGTGGGGGGGACCGACCAATACTACGAGCAGTACTTC | CASSFHVGGTDQYYEQYF
NA | many | 14 | TRBJ2-1 | TRBV12-3/TRBV12-4 | TGTGCCAGCACCCAAGCGGGCCAGGGGGGGGAGCAGTTCTTC | CASTQAGQGGEQFF
NA | few | 14 | TRBJ2-2 | TRBV5-6 | TGTGCCAGCAGCAAGGGATTGAACACCGGGGAGCTGTTTTTT | CASSKGLNTGELFF
NA | few | 16 | TRBJ1-2 | TRBV27 | TGTGCCAGCAGTTTATCAAGGGGGGCGGCTAACTATGGCTACACCTTC | CASSLSRGAANYGYTF
TRBD1 | many | 16 | TRBJ2-2 | TRBV29-1 | TGCAGCGTTGATTCCTTACAGGGGGAAAACACCGGGGAGCTGTTTTTT | CSVDSLQGENTGELFF
NA | few | 16 | TRBJ2-1 | TRBV25-1 | TGTGCCAGCAGTGACTGGGGGGCGGGATTAAACAATGAGCAGTTCTTC | CASSDWGAGLNNEQFF
NA | few | 15 | TRBJ2-3 | TRBV2 | TGTGCCAGCAGTCGATTCCGGGGTGGCACAGATACGCAGTATTTT | CASSRFRGGTDTQYF
NA | once | 15 | TRBJ2-1 | TRBV3-1 | TGTGCCAGCAGCCAAGCCGTGAGCTCCTACAATGAGCAGTTCTTC | CASSQAVSSYNEQFF
NA | NA | 14 | TRBJ1-2 | TRBV12-3/TRBV12-4 | TGTGCCAGCAGTTTACCTTGGGGGGGCTATGGCTACACCTTC | CASSLPWGGYGYTF
TRBD1 | few | 20 | TRBJ2-2 | TRBV12-3/TRBV12-4 | TGTGCCAGCAGTTTTCTTGCGGGGACAGGGGGCACCGCGAACACCGGGGAGCTGTTTTTT | CASSFLAGTGGTANTGELFF
TRBD2 | few | 16 | TRBJ2-3 | TRBV27 | TGTGCCAGCAGTTTAGAGACTAGCGGGAGAGCAGATACGCAGTATTTT | CASSLETSGRADTQYF
TRBD1 | NA | 16 | TRBJ2-3 | TRBV28 | TGTGCCAGCAGTGGGACAGGGGAGCCTAGTGCAGATACGCAGTATTTT | CASSGTGEPSADTQYF
NA | few | 13 | TRBJ2-1 | TRBV11-2 | TGTGCCAGCAGCCCGCTAGCGAGACATGAGCAGTTCTTC | CASSPLARHEQFF
NA | many | 13 | TRBJ1-1 | TRBV29-1 | TGCAGCGTTTCCCGGAGGCTGAACACTGAAGCTTTCTTT | CSVSRRLNTEAFF
NA | few | 16 | TRBJ2-7 | TRBV12-3/TRBV12-4 | TGTGCCAGCAGTTCGGCTCAGGGCCTCGGACCCCACGAGCAGTACTTC | CASSSAQGLGPHEQYF
NA | many | 13 | TRBJ2-7 | TRBV5-1 | TGCGCCAGCAGCCTGAACCTAGGGGACGAGCAGTACTTC | CASSLNLGDEQYF
NA | NA | 16 | TRBJ1-5 | TRBV5-1 | TGCGCCAGCAGCTTGGGGGGGTTGCAGAGCAATCAGCCCCAGCATTTT | CASSLGGLQSNQPQHF
TRBD1 | few | 13 | TRBJ1-1 | TRBV19 | TGTGCCAGTAGTATGGGACAGGGGACCGAAGCTTTCTTT | CASSMGQGTEAFF
NA | NA | 11 | TRBJ2-1 | TRBV6-2/TRBV6-3 | TGTGCCAGCAGTTTTGTTGATGAGCAGTTCTTC | CASSFVDEQFF
TRBD2 | few | 15 | TRBJ2-5 | TRBV27 | TGTGCCAGCAGCCGGACTAGCGGGGGCCAAGAGACCCAGTACTTC | CASSRTSGGQETQYF